This T cell receptor (beta chain) was identified in a study of cytomegalovirus exposure and HLA in healthy donors. Study-level information: A later analysis reported the 120 validation repertoires used the same platform as the 550 to 700 first-cohort repertoires. General study findings and limits: It was approximately 170 TCR beta chains that were listed as cytomegalovirus-associated.

The donors were members of the roughly 120-subject validation cohort (separate from the approximately 650-subject first cohort). The assay was immunoSEQ multiplex PCR, and TCRdb's table has in-frame clones only and misses some. The sample shows about 60,000 clones, 90% to 97% of them seen only once. The trim removed 5 bases at V and 2 bases at J, leaving 3 bases unmatched. This CDR3 region has 15 residues. The germline V gene has CDR1 SGHTA and CDR2 FQGNSA. With regard to this clone: Its target is unknown.

The receptor was isolated from a woman aged 18 to 35 in good health and CMV-seronegative. Sequencing was performed on PBMCs. This chain joins TRBV7-2 and TRBJ2-1, with 10 bases matching TRBD2. CDR3 loop: CASSPGLAPYNEQFF. CDR3 nucleotides: TGTGCCAGCAGCCCGGGACTAGCGCCCTACAATGAGCAGTTCTTC. The variable domain in full, with the rest retrieved from reference TRBV7-2 and TRBJ2-1, is GAGVSQSPSNKVTEKGKDVELRCDPISGHTALYWYRQSLGQGLEFLIYFQGNSAPDKSGLPSDRFSAERTGGSVSTLTIQRTQQEDSAVYLCASSPGLAPYNEQFFGPGTRLTVL.